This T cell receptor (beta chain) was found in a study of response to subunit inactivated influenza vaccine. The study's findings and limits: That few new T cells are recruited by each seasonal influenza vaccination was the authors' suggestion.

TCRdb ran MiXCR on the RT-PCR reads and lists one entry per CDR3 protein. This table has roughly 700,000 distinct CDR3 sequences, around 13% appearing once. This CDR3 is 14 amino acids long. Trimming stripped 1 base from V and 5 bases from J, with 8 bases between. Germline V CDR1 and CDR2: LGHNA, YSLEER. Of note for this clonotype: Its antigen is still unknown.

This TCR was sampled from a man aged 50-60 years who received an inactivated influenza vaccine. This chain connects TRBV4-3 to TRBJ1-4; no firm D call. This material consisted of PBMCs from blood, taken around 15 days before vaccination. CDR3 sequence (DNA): TGCGCCAGCAGCCAAGGGAATGGGAATGAAAAACTGTTTTTT. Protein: CASSQGNGNEKLFF.